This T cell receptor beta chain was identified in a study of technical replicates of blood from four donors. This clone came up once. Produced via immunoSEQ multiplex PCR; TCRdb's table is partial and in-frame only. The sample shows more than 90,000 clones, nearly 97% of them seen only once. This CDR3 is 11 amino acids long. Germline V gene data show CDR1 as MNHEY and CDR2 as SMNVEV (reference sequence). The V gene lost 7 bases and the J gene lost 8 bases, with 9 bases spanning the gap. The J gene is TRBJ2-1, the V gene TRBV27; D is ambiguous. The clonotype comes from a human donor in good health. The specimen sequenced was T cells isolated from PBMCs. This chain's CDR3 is CASNHFDEQFF. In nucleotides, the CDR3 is TGTGCCAGCAATCACTTCGATGAGCAGTTCTTC.